These 29 T cell receptor beta chains share one sample of origin, sequenced in a study of response to subunit inactivated influenza vaccine. TCRdb re-called the RT-PCR reads with MiXCR, one entry per CDR3 protein. Of 280,000 or so distinct CDR3 sequences listed, just over 20% are singletons. Specimen: PBMCs from blood, collected about 20 months after vaccination. The receptor set was obtained from a man between 50 and 69 years old who received an inactivated influenza vaccine.

The chain is built from TRBV7-9 and TRBJ1-2; D unresolved. The CDR3 totals 14 residues. In germline, CDR1 is SEHNR, CDR2 FQNEAQ (reference sequence). Trimming left V 0 bases short and J 1 base short, with 6 bases between. CDR3 sequence: CASSLAPRNYGYTF. DNA for the CDR3: TGTGCCAGCAGCTTAGCGCCCCGTAACTATGGCTACACCTTC.

Regarding this clonotype: At one of its ends the junction is not consistent with the germline gene, which may arise from a read error. J is TRBJ2-3 and V is TRBV5-1; 9 nucleotides line up with TRBD2. CDR3 size: 18 residues. Germline assignment: CDR1 SGHRS and CDR2 YFSETQ. Here the CDR3 DNA reads TGCGCCAGCAGCTTGGAAGGGGGGCTAGCGGGACGCACAGATACGGAGTATTTT. It translates to CASSLEGGLAGRTDTEYF.

This clonotype appeared a few times. The chain joins TRBV7-8 to TRBJ1-1; D remains ambiguous. The CDR3 totals 14 residues. With 2 bases removed from V and 3 bases from J, the gap between germline ends came to 10 bases. Germline V gene data show CDR1 as SGHVS and CDR2 as FQNEAQ. The CDR3 region is CASSLLARDTEAFF. CDR3 in DNA: TGTGCCAGCAGCTTACTGGCGCGGGACACTGAAGCTTTCTTT.

Remarks on this clonotype: As the CDR3 is not closed by the conserved phenylalanine or tryptophan, this likely results from a read error. The J gene is TRBJ1-2, the V gene TRBV29-1; D might be TRBD1 (6 bases). The CDR3 runs to 14 residues. The germline CDR1 and CDR2 sequences are SQVTM and ANQGSEA. With 2 bases removed from V and 4 bases from J, the gap between germline ends came to 14 bases. The CDR3 loop reads CSVETQGLGYGYTI. The DNA of the CDR3 is TGCAGCGTTGAAACACAGGGATTGGGCTATGGCTACACCATC.

The sample holds many counts of this clonotype. The chain recombines TRBV28 with TRBJ2-3, with 7 nucleotides matching TRBD2. The V and J ends lost 6 bases and 4 bases, in that order; junction bases with no gene match: 7. Germline CDR1 reads MDHEN; CDR2 reads SYDVKM. This CDR3 has 14 amino acids. The CDR3 nucleotides read TGTGCCAGCAGCCTCCGGGGAGGGCCAGATACGCAGTATTTT. Protein product: CASSLRGGPDTQYF.

This sequence joins TRBV4-2 and TRBJ1-6, with 9 positions matching TRBD1. The CDR3 contains 16 residues. Germline V gene data show CDR1 as LGHNA and CDR2 as YNFKEQ. Germline trimming cut 2 bases from V and 8 bases from J; bases unmatched to any gene: 7. This CDR3 reads CASSQPRGQGYSPLHF. CDR3 nucleotide sequence: TGTGCCAGCAGCCAACCCCGGGGACAGGGTTATTCACCCCTCCACTTT.

This clonotype was picked up a small number of times. The rearrangement joins TRBV29-1 to TRBJ2-2; unclear D gene. CDR1 and CDR2 from the germline V gene are SQVTM and ANQGSEA. Trimming took 4 bases from V and 1 from J, leaving 7 bases between them. The CDR3 runs 13 residues. CDR3 in DNA: TGCAGCGTTGGTCAGAGGAACACCGGGGAGCTGTTTTTT. This gives the protein CSVGQRNTGELFF.

Points on this clonotype: Likely a read error: the CDR3 ends without its conserved phenylalanine or tryptophan. V gene TRBV28 combines with J gene TRBJ2-3; tentative D call: TRBD2 (6 bases). CDR3 length: 15 amino acids. CDR1 MDHEN and CDR2 SYDVKM come from the germline V gene. Deletions cut 3 bases from V and 1 base from J, with 11 bases between. CDR3 DNA sequence: TGTGCCAGCAGTTTCAGGGCTAGCGGCACAGATACGCAGTATTCT. It codes for CASSFRASGTDTQYS.

The CDR3, as DNA: TGTGCCAGCAGTTCCTTGGGTGGAGGGAGTGAAAAACTGTTTTTT. Translating it yields CASSSLGGGSEKLFF. The V call is TRBV28, the J call TRBJ1-4; unclear D gene. CDR1 MDHEN and CDR2 SYDVKM come from the germline V gene. The CDR3 covers 15 residues. V dropped 4 bases and J dropped 7 bases, with 16 bases sitting between them.

This clonotype was picked up many times. The J gene is TRBJ1-1, the V gene TRBV3-1; D is unresolved. This CDR3 comprises 12 residues. V lost 1 base and J lost 8, with 8 bases in between. In germline, CDR1 is LGHDT, CDR2 YNNKEL (reference sequence). In DNA form, the CDR3 reads TGTGCCAGCAGCCAAGCGAGGGCCGAAGCTTTCTTT. Its translation is CASSQARAEAFF.

The sample holds a few counts of this clonotype. The J gene is TRBJ1-3, the V gene TRBV25-1; D is perhaps TRBD1 (6 bases). There are 17 residues in the CDR3. The germline V gene encodes CDR1 MGHDK and CDR2 SYGVNS. Trimming cost V 3 bases and J 2 bases, with 17 bases left between them. CDR3 protein: CASSDPPPTGAGNTIYF. The CDR3 nucleotides read TGTGCCAGCAGTGACCCGCCACCGACAGGTGCTGGAAACACCATATATTTT.

This clonotype was seen just once. This chain uses TRBV20-1 with TRBJ2-7; D remains ambiguous. Trimming pared 8 bases from V and 4 bases from J, leaving 15 bases between. Germline V CDR1 and CDR2: DFQATT, SNEGSKA (reference sequence). CDR3 length: 12 residues. This CDR3 is CSPEKAVYEQYF. In nucleotides, the CDR3 is TGCAGTCCCGAAAAGGCCGTTTACGAGCAGTACTTC.

J is TRBJ2-3 and V is TRBV7-6; 7 bases are shared with TRBD1. After removal of 2 bases from V and 0 bases from J, the junction contained 8 bases not matched to a gene. The CDR3 is made up of 17 amino acids. Germline V gives CDR1 SGHVS, CDR2 FNYEAQ. This CDR3 is CASSLRTGRASTDTQYF. Here the CDR3 DNA reads TGTGCCAGCAGCTTACGGACAGGTAGAGCCAGCACAGATACGCAGTATTTT.

The V gene is TRBV7-2, the J gene TRBJ2-5; 9 nucleotides line up with TRBD2. The CDR3 is 17 amino acids. CDR1 is SGHTA and CDR2 is FQGNSA in the germline V gene. V lost 2 bases to trimming and J lost 0 bases; unmatched junction nucleotides: 7. CDR3 sequence (DNA): TGTGCCAGCAGCTTAAGGCGGGGGGGCACTTACCAAGAGACCCAGTACTTC. It specifies CASSLRRGGTYQETQYF.

This clonotype has only a few counts. This sequence joins TRBV4-3 and TRBJ2-1, with 10 bases that match TRBD2. The CDR3 consists of 19 residues. CDR1 and CDR2 (germline): LGHNA, YSLEER. V gave up 3 bases and J gave up 0 bases; unmatched junction bases: 11. As DNA, the CDR3 is TGCGCCAGCAGCCAGCTAGCGGGGGCCGAATTTAGCTCCTACAATGAGCAGTTCTTC. Its protein is CASSQLAGAEFSSYNEQFF.

This clonotype came up a few times. V gene TRBV29-1 combines with J gene TRBJ2-3, with D possibly matching TRBD1 (5 bases). CDR1 and CDR2 (germline): SQVTM, ANQGSEA. The CDR3 is 13 amino acids. V lost 4 bases and J lost 4, with 12 bases in between. CDR3 nucleotides: TGCAGCGTTGTTAGGGGTAGGGCAGATACGCAGTATTTT. Amino acids: CSVVRGRADTQYF.

This clonotype has more than one count but fewer than ten. CDR3 sequence reads: CASRRQTGTSYNEQFF. The CDR3 DNA follows: TGTGCCAGCAGGCGACAAACCGGGACATCTTACAATGAGCAGTTCTTC. The V gene is TRBV6-2 or TRBV6-3, the J gene TRBJ2-1; TRBD1 might be the D (6 bases). Trimming shortened V by 6 bases and J by 4 bases, and 19 bases separated the two germline ends. This CDR3 comprises 16 residues. The germline V gene has CDR1 MNHEY and CDR2 SVGEGT.

This sequence joins TRBV7-6 and TRBJ2-7, with TRBD1 identical over 7 bases. This CDR3 is built from 14 residues. The germline CDR1 and CDR2 sequences are SGHVS and FNYEAQ. V was clipped by 5 bases and J by 2 bases; unmatched bases: 6. CDR3 region: CASSLTGDPYEQYF. For the CDR3, the DNA is TGTGCCAGCAGCCTTACAGGGGACCCCTACGAGCAGTACTTC.

The V and J genes are TRBV12-3 or TRBV12-4 and TRBJ1-5; tentatively, D is TRBD1 (6 bases). The CDR3 length is 14 residues. Trimming took off 9 bases at V and 1 base at J, with 13 bases between the two ends. The DNA for the CDR3 is TGTGCCAGTCAGGGGTCCGTGAGCAATCAGCCCCAGCATTTT. It is translated as CASQGSVSNQPQHF.

V and J are TRBV20-1 and TRBJ1-5; 9 nucleotides line up with TRBD1. Germline V lookup: CDR1 DFQATT, CDR2 SNEGSKA (reference sequence). This CDR3 contains 15 residues. With V trimmed by 2 bases and J by 6 bases, 8 bases remained unmatched. The CDR3 DNA reads as TGCAGTGCTAGATCTACAGGGGGCCCTTCTCAGCCCCAGCATTTT. It yields the protein CSARSTGGPSQPQHF.

The chain links TRBV7-9 to TRBJ2-5; TRBD2 might be the D (6 bases). CDR3 length: 15 amino acids. V gave up 4 bases and J gave up 4 bases, with 16 bases separating them. CDR1 is SEHNR, CDR2 FQNEAQ, per germline (reference sequence). CDR3 DNA: TGTGCCAGCAGCTCATCGGGAGCAAGTGGAGAGACCCAGTACTTC. Translating it yields CASSSSGASGETQYF.

There are a few counts of this clonotype. The chain employs TRBV19 and TRBJ2-4; D unresolved. With 6 bases removed from V and 0 bases from J, the gap between germline ends came to 15 bases. CDR1 is LNHDA and CDR2 is SQIVND in the germline V gene (reference sequence). The CDR3 loop spans 16 amino acids. DNA for the CDR3: TGTGCCAGTAGCCCCCTGGCAGTGATAGCCAAAAACATTCAGTACTTC. It yields the protein CASSPLAVIAKNIQYF.

The chain links TRBV14 to TRBJ1-2; a possible D gene is TRBD1 (5 bases). CDR3 length: 14 residues. The V end was cut by 1 base, the J end by 5 bases, with 11 bases between. Germline-derived CDR1 and CDR2 are SGHDN and FVKESK. The CDR3 region has the DNA TGTGCCAGCAGCCAAGGCCGGGGCCCATATGGCTACACCTTC. Its translation: CASSQGRGPYGYTF.

The V and J genes are TRBV5-1 and TRBJ2-3, with TRBD1 as a possible D gene (6 bases). Germline CDR1 SGHRS, CDR2 YFSETQ. V lost 3 bases, J lost 1 base, and 12 bases lay in between. The CDR3 has 15 residues. CDR3 region: CASSSATGGTDTQYF. CDR3 sequence (DNA): TGCGCCAGCAGCTCAGCGACAGGCGGCACAGATACGCAGTATTTT.

This clonotype was recorded a few times. A much more abundant neighbour one base away suggests this may be a read error. The chain is built from TRBV28 and TRBJ1-2; TRBD1 aligns across 8 bases. Trimming cost V 6 bases and J 2 bases; bases outside gene matches: 2. The CDR3 contains 13 residues. Per the germline V gene, CDR1 is MDHEN and CDR2 is SYDVKM. The CDR3 sequence is CASRRTGNYGYTF. CDR3 nucleotide sequence: TGTGCCAGCAGGCGGACAGGGAACTATGGCTACACCTTC.

The V call is TRBV10-3, the J call TRBJ1-2; possibly TRBD1 for D (5 bases). The CDR3 covers 14 residues. V lost 2 bases to trimming and J lost 4 bases, with 11 bases between them. CDR1 ENHRY and CDR2 SYGVKD come from the germline V gene. In DNA form, the CDR3 reads TGTGCCATCAGTGAGGCTGGGGCCCTCTATGGCTACACCTTC. It encodes CAISEAGALYGYTF.

The chain employs TRBV20-1 and TRBJ1-2; D ambiguous. CDR3 length: 13 residues. The V gene's germline CDR1 is DFQATT and CDR2 SNEGSKA (reference sequence). V lost 5 bases and J lost 3, with 13 bases in between. The CDR3 sequence: CSASFARDYGYTF. The CDR3 nucleotides read TGCAGTGCTTCTTTCGCCAGAGACTATGGCTACACCTTC.

This clonotype was counted between two and nine times. The chain couples TRBV18 to TRBJ1-1; D ambiguous. The V end lost 1 base, the J end lost 0 bases, and 9 bases lay between the germline ends. The CDR3 runs 15 residues. The V gene's germline CDR1 is KGHSH and CDR2 LQKENI. The CDR3 loop reads CASSPHREMNTEAFF. In DNA, the CDR3 is TGTGCCAGCTCACCACATCGGGAAATGAACACTGAAGCTTTCTTT.

This clonotype was seen repeatedly, ten times or more. The chain is built from TRBV3-1 and TRBJ1-2; D gene ambiguous. CDR1 and CDR2 from the germline V gene are LGHDT and YNNKEL (reference sequence). The V gene lost 2 bases and the J gene lost 5 bases, with 12 bases spanning the gap. This CDR3 comprises 14 residues. The CDR3 loop is CASSQTIPFYGYTF. The CDR3 region has the DNA TGTGCCAGCAGCCAAACGATTCCGTTTTATGGCTACACCTTC.